This TCR beta chain was observed in a study of T cells in tuberculosis. Overall study context: In South Africa, adults with active tuberculosis were compared with IGRA-negative and latently infected IGRA-positive adolescents.

This CDR3 is 12 amino acids long. V was clipped by 0 bases and J by 3 bases, with 5 bases between them. Per germline, CDR1 GTSNPN and CDR2 SVGIG (reference sequence). TCRdb's copy holds only in-frame clones and misses some; the assay was immunoSEQ multiplex PCR. The table has some 30,000 clones, roughly 90% seen once. This TCR derives from a donor between 10 and 35 years old with latent tuberculosis or without tuberculosis infection. Some clones in this sample may be carry-over from other donors' samples. Material for sequencing was PBMCs. The V call is TRBV30, the J call TRBJ1-1; D might be TRBD1 (5 bases). The CDR3 loop is CAWSVRDTEAFF. CDR3 in DNA: TGTGCCTGGAGTGTCAGGGACACTGAAGCTTTCTTT.